These T cell receptor beta chains were read from a single sample in a study of T cells after posttransplantation cyclophosphamide. The data were produced by immunoSEQ multiplex PCR, yet TCRdb's version contains in-frame clones alone and is incomplete. This sample comprises 30,000 to 35,000 clones, none seen once only. The sequencing sample was made of PBMCs. All receptors come from a woman between 50 and 59 years old in good health and a related stem cell transplant donor. The CDR3 runs from the conserved cysteine through the conserved F or W. D genes are given only for firm matches. Clone size appears in some rows only: once, few, many, or a class for an expanded clone.

d_call	v_call	j_call	clone_size	cdr3_aa	cdr3_nt
TRBD2	TRBV12-3/TRBV12-4	TRBJ2-2	few	CASRTSGSSPGELFF	TGTGCCAGCAGAACTAGCGGGAGTTCCCCCGGGGAGCTGTTTTTT
TRBD1	TRBV28	TRBJ1-2	few	CASSFRGGYTF	TGTGCCAGCAGTTTCAGGGGGGGCTACACCTTC
NA	TRBV4-3	TRBJ1-5	many	CASSQDAGGNQPQHF	TGCGCCAGCAGCCAAGATGCCGGGGGCAATCAGCCCCAGCATTTT
TRBD2	TRBV6-5	TRBJ2-2	NA	CASSYPRGGNGELFF	TGTGCCAGCAGTTACCCCCGGGGGGGCAACGGGGAGCTGTTTTTT
TRBD1	TRBV6-5	TRBJ2-7	many	CASSYGVTGNYEQYF	TGTGCCAGCAGTTATGGGGTGACAGGGAACTACGAGCAGTACTTC
NA	TRBV7-2	TRBJ1-4	many	CASSRRAGNEKLFF	TGTGCCAGCAGCCGCCGCGCGGGTAATGAAAAACTGTTTTTT
NA	TRBV28	TRBJ1-1	many	CASSSGQMNTEAFF	TGTGCCAGCAGTTCAGGACAGATGAACACTGAAGCTTTCTTT
NA	TRBV6-6	TRBJ1-1	many	CASSPSPDRMNTEAFF	TGTGCCAGCAGCCCCTCCCCCGACAGGATGAACACTGAAGCTTTCTTT
NA	TRBV19	TRBJ2-7	many	CASSTSGGFSYEQYF	TGTGCCAGCAGTACCTCGGGGGGCTTCTCCTACGAGCAGTACTTC
TRBD1	TRBV5-4	TRBJ2-7	many	CASFDRGRTEQYF	TGTGCCAGCTTCGACAGGGGGCGAACCGAGCAGTACTTC
TRBD1	TRBV13	TRBJ2-2	few	CASSSTGGWSGELFF	TGTGCCAGCAGCTCCACAGGGGGCTGGTCCGGGGAGCTGTTTTTT
NA	TRBV6-1	TRBJ1-1	many	CASSDTGWNTEAFF	TGTGCCAGCAGTGATACGGGGTGGAACACTGAAGCTTTCTTT
NA	TRBV5-6	TRBJ1-1	many	CASSSNMNTEAFF	TGTGCCAGCAGCTCAAACATGAACACTGAAGCTTTCTTT
TRBD1	TRBV28	TRBJ2-3	many	CASSSGTGVDTQYF	TGTGCCAGCAGTAGTGGGACAGGGGTGGATACGCAGTATTTT
NA	TRBV6-5	TRBJ1-1	many	CASSFGLRWTEAFF	TGTGCCAGCAGTTTCGGACTGAGGTGGACTGAAGCTTTCTTT
NA	TRBV11-3	TRBJ2-2	many	CASTTTPGTGELFF	TGTGCCAGCACCACAACCCCGGGGACCGGGGAGCTGTTTTTT
NA	TRBV5-1	TRBJ2-3	many	CASSWSTGGTDTQYF	TGCGCCAGCAGCTGGTCCACCGGGGGTACAGATACGCAGTATTTT
TRBD1	TRBV10-3	TRBJ1-1	many	CAIRVGQKNTEAFF	TGTGCCATCAGAGTGGGACAGAAGAACACTGAAGCTTTCTTT
NA	TRBV4-1	TRBJ1-4	many	CASSQANSPGLNEKLFF	TGCGCCAGCAGCCAAGCTAATTCGCCAGGCCTAAATGAAAAACTGTTTTTT
TRBD1	TRBV12-3/TRBV12-4	TRBJ1-1	many	CASSRTGAGPYTEAFF	TGTGCCAGCAGCCGGACAGGGGCCGGACCCTACACTGAAGCTTTCTTT
NA	TRBV30	TRBJ1-1	many	CAWRVGLGAEAFF	TGTGCCTGGAGGGTGGGGTTAGGGGCTGAAGCTTTCTTT
NA	TRBV30	TRBJ1-2	NA	CAWGGANYGYTF	TGTGCCTGGGGGGGGGCTAACTATGGCTACACCTTC
NA	TRBV7-3	TRBJ2-7	many	CASSPTGSYEQYF	TGTGCCAGCAGCCCAACAGGTTCCTACGAGCAGTACTTC
TRBD1	TRBV28	TRBJ1-2	NA	CASVPRGRGYGYTF	TGTGCCAGCGTCCCCAGGGGCAGGGGGTATGGCTACACCTTC
TRBD1	TRBV7-9	TRBJ2-2	NA	CASSRPGTGTGELFF	TGTGCCAGCAGCCGTCCCGGGACAGGGACCGGGGAGCTGTTTTTT
TRBD1	TRBV5-1	TRBJ2-3	many	CASSSTGGLVTDTQYF	TGCGCCAGCAGCTCGACAGGGGGATTGGTTACAGATACGCAGTATTTT
TRBD1	TRBV12-3/TRBV12-4	TRBJ1-2	many	CASSQGQGNYGYTF	TGTGCCAGCAGCCAGGGACAGGGAAACTATGGCTACACCTTC
NA	TRBV7-7	TRBJ1-3	NA	CASSQGHNSGNTIYF	TGTGCCAGCAGCCAGGGGCACAACTCTGGAAACACCATATATTTT
NA	TRBV6-2/TRBV6-3	TRBJ2-2	many	CASLSLGELFF	TGTGCCAGCTTATCCCTCGGGGAGCTGTTTTTT
TRBD1	TRBV13	TRBJ2-4	many	CASSPRQGAKNIQYF	TGTGCCAGCAGCCCTCGACAGGGGGCCAAAAACATTCAGTACTTC
TRBD2	TRBV4-1	TRBJ2-1	many	CASSHHETSGSYNEQFF	TGCGCCAGCAGCCACCACGAAACTAGCGGGAGCTACAATGAGCAGTTCTTC
NA	TRBV6-1	TRBJ2-5	many	CASSYRVAGTQYF	TGTGCCAGCAGCTACCGCGTCGCGGGGACCCAGTACTTC
NA	TRBV10-3	TRBJ1-2	many	CAIRGGSDYGYTF	TGTGCCATCAGGGGGGGGTCGGACTATGGCTACACCTTC
NA	TRBV29-1	TRBJ2-3	NA	CSSQDRVGGDTQYF	TGCAGCTCCCAGGACAGAGTGGGTGGAGATACGCAGTATTTT
NA	TRBV5-1	TRBJ1-1	many	CASSFRGRNTEAFF	TGCGCCAGCAGCTTTAGGGGGAGGAACACTGAAGCTTTCTTT
TRBD1	TRBV29-1	TRBJ1-2	few	CSVGQGTYGYTF	TGCAGCGTGGGACAGGGTACCTATGGCTACACCTTC
NA	TRBV19	TRBJ1-5	many	CASSMRRGAASNQPQHF	TGTGCCAGTAGTATGCGTAGAGGGGCGGCTAGCAATCAGCCCCAGCATTTT
NA	TRBV7-9	TRBJ2-7	many	CASSLDRSILLREQYF	TGTGCCAGCAGCTTAGACAGGAGCATTCTATTGCGTGAGCAGTACTTC
NA	TRBV4-3	TRBJ2-1	many	CASSQDGQGSEQFF	TGCGCCAGCAGCCAAGACGGCCAGGGGAGCGAGCAGTTCTTC
NA	TRBV27	TRBJ1-1	many	CASRPRQRMNTEAFF	TGTGCCAGCAGACCCAGACAGAGAATGAACACTGAAGCTTTCTTT
NA	TRBV27	TRBJ2-1	many	CASSLFRDTRDEQFF	TGTGCCAGCAGTCTATTCCGGGACACTAGAGATGAGCAGTTCTTC
TRBD1	TRBV6-5	TRBJ1-4	many	CASSLRDRGKKLFF	TGTGCCAGCAGTCTCCGGGACAGGGGCAAAAAACTGTTTTTT
TRBD1	TRBV7-2	TRBJ1-5	NA	CASSDSGTGISQPQHF	TGTGCCAGCAGTGATTCCGGGACAGGGATCAGTCAGCCCCAGCATTTT
NA	TRBV20-1	TRBJ2-3	NA	CSAKSVDTQYF	TGCAGTGCGAAATCGGTAGATACGCAGTATTTT
TRBD1	TRBV4-1	TRBJ2-7	many	CASSRTGVPEQYF	TGCGCCAGCAGCCGGACAGGGGTCCCCGAGCAGTACTTC